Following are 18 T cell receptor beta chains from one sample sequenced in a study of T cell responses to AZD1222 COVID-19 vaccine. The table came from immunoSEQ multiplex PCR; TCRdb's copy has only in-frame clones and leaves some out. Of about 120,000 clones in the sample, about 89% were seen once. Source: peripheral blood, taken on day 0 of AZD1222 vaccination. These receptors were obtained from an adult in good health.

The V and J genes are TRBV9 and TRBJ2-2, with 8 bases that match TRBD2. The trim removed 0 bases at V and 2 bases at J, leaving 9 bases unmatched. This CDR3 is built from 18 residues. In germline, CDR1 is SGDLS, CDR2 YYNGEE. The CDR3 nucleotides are TGTGCCAGCAGCGTAGCCCTCCCCAGCGGGAGAAACACCGGGGAGCTGTTTTTT. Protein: CASSVALPSGRNTGELFF. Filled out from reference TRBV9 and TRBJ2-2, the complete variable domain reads DSGVTQTPKHLITATGQRVTLRCSPRSGDLSVYWYQQSLDQGLQFLIQYYNGEERAKGNILERFSAQQFPDLHSELNLSSLELGDSALYFCASSVALPSGRNTGELFFGEGSRLTVL.

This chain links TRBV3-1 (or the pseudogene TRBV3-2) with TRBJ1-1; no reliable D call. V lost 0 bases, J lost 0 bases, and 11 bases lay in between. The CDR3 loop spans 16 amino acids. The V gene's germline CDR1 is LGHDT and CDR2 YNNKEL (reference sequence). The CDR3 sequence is CASSQDLGLLNTEAFF. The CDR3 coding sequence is TGTGCCAGCAGCCAAGACTTAGGGCTTTTGAACACTGAAGCTTTCTTT.

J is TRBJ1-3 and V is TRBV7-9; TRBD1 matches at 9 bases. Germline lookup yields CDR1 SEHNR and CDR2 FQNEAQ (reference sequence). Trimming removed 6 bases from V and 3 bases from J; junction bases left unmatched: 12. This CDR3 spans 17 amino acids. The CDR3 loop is CASSSSPGTGLGNTIYF. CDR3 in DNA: TGTGCCAGCAGTTCGTCGCCCGGGACAGGGCTTGGAAACACCATATATTTT.

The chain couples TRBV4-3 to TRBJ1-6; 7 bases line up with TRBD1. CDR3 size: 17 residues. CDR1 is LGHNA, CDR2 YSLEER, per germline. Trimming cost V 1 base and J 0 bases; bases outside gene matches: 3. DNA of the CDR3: TGCGCCAGCAGCCAAGGGGACAGCAGCTCCTATAATTCACCCCTCCACTTT. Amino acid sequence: CASSQGDSSSYNSPLHF.

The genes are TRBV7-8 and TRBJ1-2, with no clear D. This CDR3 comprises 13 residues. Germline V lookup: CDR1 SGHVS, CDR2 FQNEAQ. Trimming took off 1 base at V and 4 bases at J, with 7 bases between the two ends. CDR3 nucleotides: TGTGCCAGCAGCTTAGTGGTGGCCTATGGCTACACCTTC. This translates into CASSLVVAYGYTF.

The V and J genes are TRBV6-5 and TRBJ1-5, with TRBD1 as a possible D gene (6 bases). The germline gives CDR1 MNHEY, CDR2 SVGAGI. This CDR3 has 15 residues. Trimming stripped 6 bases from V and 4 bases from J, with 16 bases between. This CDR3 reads CASRPTGRFNQPQHF. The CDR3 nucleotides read TGTGCCAGCAGACCCACAGGGCGTTTTAATCAGCCCCAGCATTTT.

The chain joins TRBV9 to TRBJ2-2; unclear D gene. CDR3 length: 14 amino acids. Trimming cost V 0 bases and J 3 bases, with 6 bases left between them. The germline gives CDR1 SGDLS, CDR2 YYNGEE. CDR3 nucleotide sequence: TGTGCCAGCAGCGTAGTTGGTTACACCGGGGAGCTGTTTTTT. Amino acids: CASSVVGYTGELFF.

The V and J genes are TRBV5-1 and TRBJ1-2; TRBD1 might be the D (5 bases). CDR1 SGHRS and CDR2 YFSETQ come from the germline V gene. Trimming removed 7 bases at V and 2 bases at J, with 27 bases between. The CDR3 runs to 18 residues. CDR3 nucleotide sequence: TGCGCCAGCTCGATGGGTCGCAGGGTAAGGGTTGAGAACTATGGCTACACCTTC. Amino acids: CASSMGRRVRVENYGYTF.

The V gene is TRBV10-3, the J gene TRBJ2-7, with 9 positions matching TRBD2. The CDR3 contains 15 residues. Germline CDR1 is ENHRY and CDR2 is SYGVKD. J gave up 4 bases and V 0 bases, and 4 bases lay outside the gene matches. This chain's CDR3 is CAISESITSGYEQYF. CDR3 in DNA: TGTGCCATCAGTGAGTCGATCACTAGCGGGTACGAGCAGTACTTC.

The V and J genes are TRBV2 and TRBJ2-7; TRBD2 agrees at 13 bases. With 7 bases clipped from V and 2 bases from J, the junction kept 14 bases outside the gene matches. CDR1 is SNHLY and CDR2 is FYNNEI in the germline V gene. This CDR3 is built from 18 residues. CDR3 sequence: CASIPRGTSGTLTYEQYF. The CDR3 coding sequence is TGTGCCAGCATTCCGAGAGGGACTAGCGGGACGTTAACCTACGAGCAGTACTTC. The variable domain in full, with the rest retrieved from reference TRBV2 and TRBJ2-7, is EPEVTQTPSHQVTQMGQEVILRCVPISNHLYFYWYRQILGQKVEFLVSFYNNEISEKSEIFDDQFSVERPDGSNFTLKIRSTKLEDSAMYFCASIPRGTSGTLTYEQYFGPGTRLTVT.

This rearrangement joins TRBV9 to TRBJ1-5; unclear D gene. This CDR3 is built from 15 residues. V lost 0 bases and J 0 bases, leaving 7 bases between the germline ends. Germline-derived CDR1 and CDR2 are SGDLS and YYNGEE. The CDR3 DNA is TGTGCCAGCAGCGTAGGGAGAAGTAGCAATCAGCCCCAGCATTTT. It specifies CASSVGRSSNQPQHF.

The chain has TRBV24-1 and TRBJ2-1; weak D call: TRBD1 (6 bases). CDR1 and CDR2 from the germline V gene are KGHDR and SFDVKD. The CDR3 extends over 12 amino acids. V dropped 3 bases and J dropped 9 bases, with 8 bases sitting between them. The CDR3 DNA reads TGTGCCACCAGTGATGACAGGTCTGAGCAGTTCTTC. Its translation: CATSDDRSEQFF.

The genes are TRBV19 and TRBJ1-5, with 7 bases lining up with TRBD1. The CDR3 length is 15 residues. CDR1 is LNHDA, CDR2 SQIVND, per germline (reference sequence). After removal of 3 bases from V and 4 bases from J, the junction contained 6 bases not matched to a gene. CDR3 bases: TGTGCCAGTAGTATTTGGGACAGTATTAATCAGCCCCAGCATTTT. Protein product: CASSIWDSINQPQHF. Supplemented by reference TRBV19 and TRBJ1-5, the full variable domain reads DGGITQSPKYLFRKEGQNVTLSCEQNLNHDAMYWYRQDPGQGLRLIYYSQIVNDFQKGDIAEGYSVSREKKESFPLTVTSAQKNPTAFYLCASSIWDSINQPQHFGDGTRLSIL.

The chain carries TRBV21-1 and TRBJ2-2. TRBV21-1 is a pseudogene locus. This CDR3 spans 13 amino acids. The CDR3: CARRTDNTGELFF. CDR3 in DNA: TGTGCCAGGAGGACGGACAACACCGGGGAGCTGTTTTTT.

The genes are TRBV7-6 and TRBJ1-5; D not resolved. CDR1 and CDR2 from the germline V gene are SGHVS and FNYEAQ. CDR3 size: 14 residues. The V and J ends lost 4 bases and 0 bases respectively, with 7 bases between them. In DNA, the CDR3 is TGTGCCAGCAGCTCAGGTCTTAGCAATCAGCCCCAGCATTTT. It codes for CASSSGLSNQPQHF.

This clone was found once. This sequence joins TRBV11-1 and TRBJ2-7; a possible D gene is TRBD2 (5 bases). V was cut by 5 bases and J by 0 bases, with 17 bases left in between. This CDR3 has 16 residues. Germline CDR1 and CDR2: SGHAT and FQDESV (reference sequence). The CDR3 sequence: CASSPKGRGSSYEQYF. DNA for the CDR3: TGTGCCAGCAGCCCGAAAGGTCGGGGATCCTCCTACGAGCAGTACTTC.

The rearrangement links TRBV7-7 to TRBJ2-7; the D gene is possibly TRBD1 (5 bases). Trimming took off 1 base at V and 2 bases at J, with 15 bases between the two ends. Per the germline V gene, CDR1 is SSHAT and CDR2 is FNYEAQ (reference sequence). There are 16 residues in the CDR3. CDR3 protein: CASSLVTGLLPYEQYF. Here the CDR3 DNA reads TGTGCCAGCAGCTTAGTAACAGGCCTACTCCCCTACGAGCAGTACTTC.

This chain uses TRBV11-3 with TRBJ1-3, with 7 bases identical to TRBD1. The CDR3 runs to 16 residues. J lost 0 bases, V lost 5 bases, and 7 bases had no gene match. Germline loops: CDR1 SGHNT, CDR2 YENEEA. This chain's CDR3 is CASSPAGQLSGNTIYF. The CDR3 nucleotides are TGTGCCAGCAGCCCAGCGGGACAGCTCTCTGGAAACACCATATATTTT.